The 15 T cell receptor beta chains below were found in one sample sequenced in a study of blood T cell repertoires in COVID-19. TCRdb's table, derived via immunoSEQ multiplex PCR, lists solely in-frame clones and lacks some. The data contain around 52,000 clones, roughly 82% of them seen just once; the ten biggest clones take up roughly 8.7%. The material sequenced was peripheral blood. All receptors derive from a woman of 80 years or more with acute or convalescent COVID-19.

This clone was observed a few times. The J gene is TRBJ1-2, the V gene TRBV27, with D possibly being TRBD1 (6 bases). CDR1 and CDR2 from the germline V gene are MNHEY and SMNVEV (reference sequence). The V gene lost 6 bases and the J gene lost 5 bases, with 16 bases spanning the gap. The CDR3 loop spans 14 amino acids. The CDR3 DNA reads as TGTGCCAGCAGAGCGGCGACAGGAATGTATGGCTACACCTTC. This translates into CASRAATGMYGYTF.

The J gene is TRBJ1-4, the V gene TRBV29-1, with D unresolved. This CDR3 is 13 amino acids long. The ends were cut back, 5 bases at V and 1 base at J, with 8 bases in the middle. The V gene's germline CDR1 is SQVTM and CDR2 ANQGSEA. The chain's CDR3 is CSVLAETNEKLFF. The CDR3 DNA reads TGCAGCGTTTTGGCAGAAACTAATGAAAAACTGTTTTTT.

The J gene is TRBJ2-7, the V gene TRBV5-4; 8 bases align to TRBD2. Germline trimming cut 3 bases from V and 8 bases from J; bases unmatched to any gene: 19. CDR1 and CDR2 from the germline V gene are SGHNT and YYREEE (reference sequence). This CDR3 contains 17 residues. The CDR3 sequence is CASSSNSPGLVWEKQYF. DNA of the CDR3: TGTGCCAGCAGCTCGAACTCCCCGGGACTAGTTTGGGAAAAGCAGTACTTC.

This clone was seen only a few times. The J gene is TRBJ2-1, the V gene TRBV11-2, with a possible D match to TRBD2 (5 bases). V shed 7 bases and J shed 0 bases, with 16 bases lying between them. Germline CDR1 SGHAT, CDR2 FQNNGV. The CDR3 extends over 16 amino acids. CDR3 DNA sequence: TGTGCCAGCACCCATTTTGCGGGCCGCTCCTACAATGAGCAGTTCTTC. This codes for CASTHFAGRSYNEQFF.

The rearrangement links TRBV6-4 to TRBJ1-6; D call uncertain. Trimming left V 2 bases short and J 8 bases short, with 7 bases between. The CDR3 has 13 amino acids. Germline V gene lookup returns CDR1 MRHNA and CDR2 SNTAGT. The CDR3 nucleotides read TGTGCCAGCAGTGACAGGGAGCATTCACCCCTCCACTTT. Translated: CASSDREHSPLHF.

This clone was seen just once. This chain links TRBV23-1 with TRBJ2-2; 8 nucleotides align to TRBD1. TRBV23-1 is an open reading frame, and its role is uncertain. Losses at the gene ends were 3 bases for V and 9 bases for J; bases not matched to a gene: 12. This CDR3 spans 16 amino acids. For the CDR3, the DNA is TGCGCCAGCAGTCAGTCCCGCCAGGGGGCGCACAGGGAGCTGTTTTTT. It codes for CASSQSRQGAHRELFF.

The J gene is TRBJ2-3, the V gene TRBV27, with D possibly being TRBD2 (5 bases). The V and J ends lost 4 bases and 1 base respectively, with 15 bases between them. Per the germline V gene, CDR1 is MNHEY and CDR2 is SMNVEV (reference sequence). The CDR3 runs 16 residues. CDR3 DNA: TGTGCCAGCAGTTCCAGACGGGGAAAAGGCACAGATACGCAGTATTTT. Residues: CASSSRRGKGTDTQYF.

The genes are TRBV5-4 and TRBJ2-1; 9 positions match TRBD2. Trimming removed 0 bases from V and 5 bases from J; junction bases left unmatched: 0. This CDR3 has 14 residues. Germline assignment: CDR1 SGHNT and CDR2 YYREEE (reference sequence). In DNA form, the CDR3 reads TGTGCCAGCAGCTTGGGCGGGGGGGACAATGAGCAGTTCTTC. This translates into CASSLGGGDNEQFF.

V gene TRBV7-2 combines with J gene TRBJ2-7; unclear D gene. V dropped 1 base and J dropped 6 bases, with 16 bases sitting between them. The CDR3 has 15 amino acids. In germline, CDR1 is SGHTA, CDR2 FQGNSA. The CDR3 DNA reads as TGTGCCAGCAGCTTAGGGTCAAATAGAGTCCGCGAGCAGTACTTC. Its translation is CASSLGSNRVREQYF.

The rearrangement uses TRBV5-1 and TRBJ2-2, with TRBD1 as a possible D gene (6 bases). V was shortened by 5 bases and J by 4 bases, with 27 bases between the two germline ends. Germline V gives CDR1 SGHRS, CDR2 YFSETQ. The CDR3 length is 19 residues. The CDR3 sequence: CASSSPPQAAGVGTGELFF. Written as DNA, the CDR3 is TGCGCCAGCAGTTCGCCCCCCCAAGCGGCAGGGGTCGGCACCGGGGAGCTGTTTTTT.

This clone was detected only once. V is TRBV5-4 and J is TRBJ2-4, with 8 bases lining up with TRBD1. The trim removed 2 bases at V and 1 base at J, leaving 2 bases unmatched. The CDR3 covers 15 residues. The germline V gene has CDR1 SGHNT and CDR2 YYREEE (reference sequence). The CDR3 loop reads CASSFRQGAKNIQYF. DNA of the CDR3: TGTGCCAGCAGCTTTAGACAGGGGGCCAAAAACATTCAGTACTTC.

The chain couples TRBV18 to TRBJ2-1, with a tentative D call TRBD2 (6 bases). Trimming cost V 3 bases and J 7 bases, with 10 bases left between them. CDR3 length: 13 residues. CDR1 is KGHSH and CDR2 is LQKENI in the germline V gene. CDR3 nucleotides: TGTGCCAGCTCACCGCGGGACGGGAATGAGCAGTTCTTC. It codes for CASSPRDGNEQFF.

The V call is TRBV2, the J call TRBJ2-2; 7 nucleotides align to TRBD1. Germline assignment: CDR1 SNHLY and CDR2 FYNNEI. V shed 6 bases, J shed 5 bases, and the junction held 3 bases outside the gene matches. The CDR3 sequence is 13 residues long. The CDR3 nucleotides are TGTGCCAGCAGAGACAGGGCGACCGGGGAGCTGTTTTTT. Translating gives CASRDRATGELFF.

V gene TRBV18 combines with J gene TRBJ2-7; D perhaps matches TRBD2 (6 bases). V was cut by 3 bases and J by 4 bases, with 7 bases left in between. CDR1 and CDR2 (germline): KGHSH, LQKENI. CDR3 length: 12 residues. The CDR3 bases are TGTGCCAGCTCACCGGGGGGATACGAGCAGTACTTC. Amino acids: CASSPGGYEQYF.

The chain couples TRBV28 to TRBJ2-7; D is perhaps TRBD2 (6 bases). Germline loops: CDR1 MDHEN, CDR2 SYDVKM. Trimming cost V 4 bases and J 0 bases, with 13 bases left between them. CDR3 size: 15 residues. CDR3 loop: CASSSSLGSSYEQYF. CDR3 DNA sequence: TGTGCCAGCAGTTCCTCTCTCGGGAGCTCCTACGAGCAGTACTTC.